This T cell receptor beta chain was documented in a study of blood T cell repertoires in COVID-19. Study-wide context: The United States, Italy and Spain provided the acute and convalescent COVID-19 samples.

In the original analysis: Estimates of nucleated cell counts were drawn from the amplification of reference gene primers. Sequencing was performed with immunoSEQ multiplex PCR; in TCRdb, only in-frame clones are kept and a portion is missing. V, J and clone size are taken as reported in that table, and D and trimming were inferred from the DNA itself. Of over 200,000 clones listed, more than 75% are singletons. This CDR3 has 12 amino acids. CDR1 and CDR2 from the germline V gene are SQVTM and ANQGSEA. The V and J ends lost 7 bases and 1 base respectively, with 10 bases between them. The chain joins TRBV29-1 to TRBJ1-2, with D tentatively TRBD1 (5 bases). The clonotype was recovered from a middle-aged man with active or convalescent COVID-19. Sequencing was performed on peripheral blood. The CDR3, as DNA: TGCAGCGGGGGCGACAGTAACTATGGCTACACCTTC. Its protein product is CSGGDSNYGYTF. Drawing the rest from reference TRBV29-1 and TRBJ1-2, the complete variable domain is SAVISQKPSRDICQRGTSLTIQCQVDSQVTMMFWYRQQPGQSLTLIATANQGSEATYESGFVIDKFPISRPNLTFSTLTVSNMSPEDSSIYLCSGGDSNYGYTFGSGTRLTVV.